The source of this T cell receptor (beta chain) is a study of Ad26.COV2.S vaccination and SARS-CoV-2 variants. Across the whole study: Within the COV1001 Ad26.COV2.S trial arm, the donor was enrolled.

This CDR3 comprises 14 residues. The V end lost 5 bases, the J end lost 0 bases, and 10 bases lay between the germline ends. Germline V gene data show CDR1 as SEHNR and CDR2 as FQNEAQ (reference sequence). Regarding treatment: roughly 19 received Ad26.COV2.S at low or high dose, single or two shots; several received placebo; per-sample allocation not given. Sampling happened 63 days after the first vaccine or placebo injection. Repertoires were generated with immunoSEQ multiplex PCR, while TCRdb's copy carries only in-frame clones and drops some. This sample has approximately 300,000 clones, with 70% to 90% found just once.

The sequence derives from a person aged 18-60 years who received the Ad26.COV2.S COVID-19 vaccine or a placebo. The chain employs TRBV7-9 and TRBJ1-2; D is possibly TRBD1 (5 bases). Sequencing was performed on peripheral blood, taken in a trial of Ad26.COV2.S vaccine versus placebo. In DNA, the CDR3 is TGTGCCAGCAGCCAAGACAGATCTAACTATGGCTACACCTTC. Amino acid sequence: CASSQDRSNYGYTF.